Given below is one T cell receptor beta chain in context. This entry belongs to a study of graft-versus-host responses after intestinal transplantation. Turning to the study itself: All recipients got anti-thymocyte globulin induction, then tacrolimus and steroids for roughly three years.

The CDR3 runs 15 residues. CDR1 SGHTA and CDR2 FQGTGA come from the germline V gene. V was clipped by 2 bases and J by 0 bases, with 11 bases between them. TCRdb's copy holds only in-frame clones and misses some; the assay was immunoSEQ multiplex PCR. Among around 18,000 clones, around 79% were seen once, and the ten largest hold 1.5% to 2%. The rearrangement joins TRBV7-3 to TRBJ2-7; D perhaps matches TRBD2 (5 bases). This specimen consisted of PBMCs, obtained 14 days after transplant. The source is a human patient who received an intestinal transplant, so some T cells may come from the graft donor. The CDR3 region is CASSLLPGSSYEQYF. The DNA of the CDR3 is TGTGCCAGCAGCTTATTGCCGGGGAGCTCCTACGAGCAGTACTTC.